Following are 16 T cell receptor beta chains from one sample sequenced in a study of blood T cell repertoires in COVID-19. TCRdb keeps only in-frame clones here, not all; method: immunoSEQ multiplex PCR. The sample contains 150,000 to 200,000 clones, 70% to 80% of which appear only once. The material sequenced was peripheral blood. These receptors were obtained from a man aged 50 to 60 who had recovered from COVID-19.

V is TRBV6-5 and J is TRBJ2-7; 9 nucleotides line up with TRBD2. Losses at the gene ends were 7 bases for V and 5 bases for J; bases not matched to a gene: 9. CDR1 is MNHEY, CDR2 SVGAGI, per germline. The CDR3 is 14 amino acids. Here the CDR3 reads CASTPPGLAHEQYF. The CDR3 coding sequence is TGTGCCAGCACACCCCCGGGACTAGCCCACGAGCAGTACTTC.

This chain joins TRBV30 and TRBJ2-5, with no clear D. The V end lost 2 bases, the J end lost 1 base, and 8 bases lay between the germline ends. This CDR3 has 13 residues. Germline CDR1 is GTSNPN and CDR2 is SVGIG (reference sequence). The CDR3, as DNA: TGTGCCTGGAGTTATAATCCCCAAGAGACCCAGTACTTC. It yields the protein CAWSYNPQETQYF.

The CDR3 DNA sequence: TGTGCCAGTAGTACCCTCCTAGAGGGTTGGAGTCAGCCCCAGCATTTT. Translating it yields CASSTLLEGWSQPQHF. The V and J genes are TRBV19 and TRBJ1-5; D unclear. The CDR3 runs to 16 residues. Germline V lookup: CDR1 LNHDA, CDR2 SQIVND (reference sequence). The V end lost 4 bases, the J end lost 6 bases, and 19 bases lay between the germline ends.

The rearrangement links TRBV4-3 to TRBJ1-1; TRBD1 might be the D (6 bases). Germline CDR1 is LGHNA and CDR2 is YSLEER. This CDR3 has 16 residues. V was shortened by 3 bases and J by 3 bases, with 17 bases between the two germline ends. Here the CDR3 reads CASSQGHPQGYTEAFF. Written as DNA, the CDR3 is TGCGCCAGCAGCCAGGGACATCCTCAGGGCTACACTGAAGCTTTCTTT.

The rearrangement joins TRBV29-1 to TRBJ1-1; possibly TRBD1 for D (5 bases). The CDR3 consists of 13 residues. CDR1 and CDR2 (germline): SQVTM, ANQGSEA. Trimming took off 2 bases at V and 0 bases at J, with 7 bases between the two ends. This CDR3 reads CSVEKGMNTEAFF. For the CDR3, the DNA is TGCAGCGTTGAAAAGGGGATGAACACTGAAGCTTTCTTT.

The rearrangement links TRBV28 to TRBJ1-1, with D possibly matching TRBD1 (5 bases). V was clipped by 4 bases and J by 11 bases, with 20 bases between them. The length of the CDR3 is 14 residues. Germline CDR1 and CDR2: MDHEN and SYDVKM. CDR3 sequence (DNA): TGTGCCAGCAGTTCCTACCGGGTCGATACAGGCGCTTTCTTT. Residues: CASSSYRVDTGAFF.

This clone has only one observation. CDR3 loop: CAISEREGYEQYF. The CDR3, as DNA: TGTGCCATCAGTGAACGGGAGGGATACGAGCAGTACTTC. This sequence joins TRBV10-3 and TRBJ2-7; 8 bases map to TRBD2. With V trimmed by 3 bases and J by 4 bases, 2 bases remained unmatched. The CDR3 length is 13 residues. From germline, CDR1 is ENHRY and CDR2 SYGVKD.

DNA for the CDR3: TGCGCCAGCAGCCAGGGACTAGAGTACCAAGAGACCCAGTACTTC. Its translation: CASSQGLEYQETQYF. The rearrangement joins TRBV5-1 to TRBJ2-5; 8 bases fit TRBD2. Germline values: CDR1 SGHRS, CDR2 YFSETQ. This CDR3 spans 15 amino acids. V shed 4 bases and J 0 bases; nucleotides not matched to a gene: 5.

The chain couples TRBV24-1 to TRBJ2-1, with D possibly TRBD1 on 6 matching bases. Germline CDR1 and CDR2: KGHDR and SFDVKD. The CDR3 is made up of 17 amino acids. Deletions cut 4 bases from V and 6 bases from J, with 21 bases between. This chain's CDR3 is CATSEMGAGTGTNEQFF. The DNA for the CDR3 is TGTGCCACCAGTGAAATGGGGGCTGGAACAGGGACCAATGAGCAGTTCTTC.

Comment on this clone: In the same sample, other DNA sequences code for this CDR3. The chain carries TRBV5-1 and TRBJ2-7; no firm D call. Trimming cost V 4 bases and J 0 bases, with 11 bases left between them. This CDR3 is built from 14 residues. CDR1 is SGHRS and CDR2 is YFSETQ in the germline V gene. CDR3 sequence reads: CASSQHRDSYEQYF. In DNA form, the CDR3 reads TGCGCCAGCAGCCAACACAGAGACTCCTACGAGCAGTACTTC.

This chain connects TRBV30 to TRBJ1-2; D is uncertain. Trimming took 0 bases from V and 4 from J, leaving 18 bases between them. The germline CDR1 and CDR2 sequences are GTSNPN and SVGIG (reference sequence). The CDR3 has 16 amino acids. The CDR3 sequence: CAWSVGTKTWSYGYTF. The DNA for the CDR3 is TGTGCCTGGAGTGTTGGAACTAAAACTTGGTCCTATGGCTACACCTTC. Based on the CDR3 plus reference TRBV30 and TRBJ1-2, the full variable domain is SQTIHQWPATLVQPVGSPLSLECTVEGTSNPNLYWYRQAAGRGLQLLFYSVGIGQISSEVPQNLSASRPQDRQFILSSKKLLLSDSGFYLCAWSVGTKTWSYGYTFGSGTRLTVV.

The genes are TRBV7-3 and TRBJ1-1; unclear D gene. Germline lookup yields CDR1 SGHTA and CDR2 FQGTGA. Trimming took 1 base from V and 2 from J, leaving 8 bases between them. This CDR3 spans 14 amino acids. The CDR3 DNA reads TGTGCCAGCAGCTTAAATAGTTTCAACACTGAAGCTTTCTTT. Its protein is CASSLNSFNTEAFF. Drawing the rest from reference TRBV7-3 and TRBJ1-1, the complete variable domain is GAGVSQTPSNKVTEKGKYVELRCDPISGHTALYWYRQSLGQGPEFLIYFQGTGAADDSGLPNDRFFAVRPEGSVSTLKIQRTERGDSAVYLCASSLNSFNTEAFFGQGTRLTVV.

This clone has a handful of counts. The V and J genes are TRBV19 and TRBJ2-7; 8 positions match TRBD1. The CDR3 length is 15 residues. The V segment lost 10 bases and the J segment 0 bases; nucleotides outside the gene matches: 11. Germline CDR1 LNHDA, CDR2 SQIVND (reference sequence). The CDR3 sequence is CATTSSTGGSYEQYF. In DNA, the CDR3 is TGTGCCACCACGTCATCAACAGGGGGCTCCTACGAGCAGTACTTC.

The V call is TRBV6-5, the J call TRBJ1-2, with 7 bases identical to TRBD1. The CDR3 is made up of 15 amino acids. Per the germline V gene, CDR1 is MNHEY and CDR2 is SVGAGI. J was trimmed by 7 bases and V by 6 bases; bases with no gene match: 14. The CDR3 DNA is TGTGCCAGCAGCGGAACCATCCAGGGGGTCCCTGGCTACACCTTC. Amino acids: CASSGTIQGVPGYTF.

The chain links TRBV7-3 to TRBJ2-3; TRBD2 matches 11 bases. There are 13 residues in the CDR3. CDR1 SGHTA and CDR2 FQGTGA come from the germline V gene. Trimming cost V 6 bases and J 12 bases; bases outside gene matches: 8. CDR3 DNA: TGTGCCAGCAGTCCAAGGACTAGCGGGTCCCAGTATTTT. Amino acid sequence: CASSPRTSGSQYF.

The rearrangement links TRBV11-2 to TRBJ2-1; 10 positions agree with TRBD2. Per the germline V gene, CDR1 is SGHAT and CDR2 is FQNNGV. This CDR3 comprises 18 residues. J gave up 7 bases and V 1 base, and 13 bases lay outside the gene matches. In DNA form, the CDR3 reads TGTGCCAGCAGCTTAGGACGGTGGTCCAGCGGGAGGGGTAATGAGCAGTTCTTC. Translation gives CASSLGRWSSGRGNEQFF.